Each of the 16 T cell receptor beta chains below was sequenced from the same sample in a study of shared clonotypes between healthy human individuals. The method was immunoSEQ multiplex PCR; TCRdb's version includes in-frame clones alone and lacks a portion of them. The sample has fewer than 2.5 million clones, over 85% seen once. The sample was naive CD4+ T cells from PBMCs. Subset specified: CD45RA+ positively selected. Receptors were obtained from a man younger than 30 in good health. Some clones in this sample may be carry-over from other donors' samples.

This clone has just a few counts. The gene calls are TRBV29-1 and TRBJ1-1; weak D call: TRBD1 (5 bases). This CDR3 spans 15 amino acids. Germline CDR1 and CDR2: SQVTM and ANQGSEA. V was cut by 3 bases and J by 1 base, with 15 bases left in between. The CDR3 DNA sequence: TGCAGCGTTGAGGGGGTCAGCGGTAAGAACACTGAAGCTTTCTTT. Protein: CSVEGVSGKNTEAFF.

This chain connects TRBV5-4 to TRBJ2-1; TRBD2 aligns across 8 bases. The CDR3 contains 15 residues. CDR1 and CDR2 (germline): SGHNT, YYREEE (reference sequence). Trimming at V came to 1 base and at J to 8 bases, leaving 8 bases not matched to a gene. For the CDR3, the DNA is TGTGCCAGCAGCTTGACGGGAGGGAACAACGATGAGCAGTTCTTC. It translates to CASSLTGGNNDEQFF.

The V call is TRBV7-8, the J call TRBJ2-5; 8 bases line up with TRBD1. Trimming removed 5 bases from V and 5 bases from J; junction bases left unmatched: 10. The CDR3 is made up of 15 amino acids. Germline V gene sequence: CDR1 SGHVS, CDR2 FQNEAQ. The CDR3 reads CASSIDRGLKETQYF. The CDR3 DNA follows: TGTGCCAGCAGCATCGACAGGGGTCTTAAGGAGACCCAGTACTTC.

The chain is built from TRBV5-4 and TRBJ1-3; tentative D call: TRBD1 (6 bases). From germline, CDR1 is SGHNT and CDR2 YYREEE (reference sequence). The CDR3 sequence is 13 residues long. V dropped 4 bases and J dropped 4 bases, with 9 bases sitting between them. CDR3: CASSQDRGNTIYF. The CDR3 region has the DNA TGTGCCAGCAGCCAAGACAGGGGAAACACCATATATTTT. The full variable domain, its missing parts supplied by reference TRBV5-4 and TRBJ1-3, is ETGVTQSPTHLIKTRGQQVTLRCSSQSGHNTVSWYQQALGQGPQFIFQYYREEENGRGNFPPRFSGLQFPNYSSELNVNALELDDSALYLCASSQDRGNTIYFGEGSWLTVV.

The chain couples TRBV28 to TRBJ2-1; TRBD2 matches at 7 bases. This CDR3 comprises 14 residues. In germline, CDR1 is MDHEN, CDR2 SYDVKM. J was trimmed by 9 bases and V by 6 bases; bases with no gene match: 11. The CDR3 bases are TGTGCCAGCAGATCTCCAAGCGGGAAGGTTGAGCAGTTCTTC. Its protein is CASRSPSGKVEQFF.

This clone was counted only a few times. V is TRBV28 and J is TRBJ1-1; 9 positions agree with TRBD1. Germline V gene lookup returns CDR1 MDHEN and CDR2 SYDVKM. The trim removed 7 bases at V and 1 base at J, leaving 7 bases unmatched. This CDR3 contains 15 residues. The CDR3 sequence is CASTLGGQGNTEAFF. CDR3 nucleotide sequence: TGTGCCAGCACCTTAGGGGGACAGGGGAACACTGAAGCTTTCTTT.

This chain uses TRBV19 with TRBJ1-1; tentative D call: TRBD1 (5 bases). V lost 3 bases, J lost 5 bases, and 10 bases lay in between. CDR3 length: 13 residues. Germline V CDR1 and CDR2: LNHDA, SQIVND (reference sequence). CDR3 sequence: CASSIRGVTEAFF. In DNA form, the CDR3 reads TGTGCCAGTAGTATTCGGGGGGTTACTGAAGCTTTCTTT.

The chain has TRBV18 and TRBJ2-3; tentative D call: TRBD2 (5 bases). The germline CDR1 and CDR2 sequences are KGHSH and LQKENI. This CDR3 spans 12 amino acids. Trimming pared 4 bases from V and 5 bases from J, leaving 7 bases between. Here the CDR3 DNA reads TGTGCCAGCTCACTCCGGGGAGATACGCAGTATTTT. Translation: CASSLRGDTQYF.

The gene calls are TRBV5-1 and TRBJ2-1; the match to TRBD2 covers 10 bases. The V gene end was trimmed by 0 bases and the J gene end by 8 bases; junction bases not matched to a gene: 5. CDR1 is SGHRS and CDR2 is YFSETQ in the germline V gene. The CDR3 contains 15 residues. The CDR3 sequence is CASSLVASGSYEQFF. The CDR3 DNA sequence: TGCGCCAGCAGCTTGGTAGCTAGCGGGAGCTATGAGCAGTTCTTC. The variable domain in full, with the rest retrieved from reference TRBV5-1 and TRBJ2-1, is KAGVTQTPRYLIKTRGQQVTLSCSPISGHRSVSWYQQTPGQGLQFLFEYFSETQRNKGNFPGRFSGRQFSNSRSEMNVSTLELGDSALYLCASSLVASGSYEQFFGPGTRLTVL.

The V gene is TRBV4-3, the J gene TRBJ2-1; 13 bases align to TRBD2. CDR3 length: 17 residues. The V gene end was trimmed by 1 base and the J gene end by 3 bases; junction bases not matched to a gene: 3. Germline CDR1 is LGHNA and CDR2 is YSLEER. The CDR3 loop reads CASSQGLAGGLYNEQFF. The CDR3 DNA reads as TGCGCCAGCAGCCAAGGACTAGCGGGAGGTCTCTACAATGAGCAGTTCTTC.

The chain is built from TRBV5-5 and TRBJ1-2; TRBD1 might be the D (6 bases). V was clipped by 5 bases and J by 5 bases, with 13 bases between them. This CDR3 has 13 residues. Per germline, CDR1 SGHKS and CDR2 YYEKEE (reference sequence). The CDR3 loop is CASSSDGQYGYTF. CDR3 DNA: TGTGCCAGCAGTTCAGACGGACAGTATGGCTACACCTTC.

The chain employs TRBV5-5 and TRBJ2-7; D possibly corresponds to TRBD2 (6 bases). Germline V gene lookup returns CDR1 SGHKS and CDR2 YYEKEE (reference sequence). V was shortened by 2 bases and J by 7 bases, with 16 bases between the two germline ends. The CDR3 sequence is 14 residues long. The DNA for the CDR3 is TGTGCCAGCAGCTTAGGGCTAGCCGGGAGTGAGCAGTACTTC. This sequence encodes CASSLGLAGSEQYF.

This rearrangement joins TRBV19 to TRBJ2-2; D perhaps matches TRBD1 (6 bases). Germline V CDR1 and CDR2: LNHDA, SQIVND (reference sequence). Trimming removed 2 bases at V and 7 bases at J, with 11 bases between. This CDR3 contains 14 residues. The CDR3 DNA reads TGTGCCAGTAGTATAAGGGGGAGTTACGGGGAGCTGTTTTTT. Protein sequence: CASSIRGSYGELFF.

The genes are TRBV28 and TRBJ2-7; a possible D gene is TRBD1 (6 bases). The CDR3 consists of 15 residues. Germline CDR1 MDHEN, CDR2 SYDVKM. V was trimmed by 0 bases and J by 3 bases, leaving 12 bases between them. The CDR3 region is CASSLWGQGHYEQYF. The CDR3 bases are TGTGCCAGCAGTTTATGGGGGCAGGGGCACTACGAGCAGTACTTC.

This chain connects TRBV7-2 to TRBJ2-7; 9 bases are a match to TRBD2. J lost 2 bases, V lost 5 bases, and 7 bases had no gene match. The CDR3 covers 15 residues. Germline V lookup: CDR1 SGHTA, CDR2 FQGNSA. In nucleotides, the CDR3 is TGTGCCAGCAGCCTGAGGACTAGCGAGACCTACGAGCAGTACTTC. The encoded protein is CASSLRTSETYEQYF.

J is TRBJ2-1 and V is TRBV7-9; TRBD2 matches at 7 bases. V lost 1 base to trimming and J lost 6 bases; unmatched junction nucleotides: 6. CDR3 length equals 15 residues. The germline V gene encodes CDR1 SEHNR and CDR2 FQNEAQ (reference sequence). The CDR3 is CASSLGLAAVNEQFF. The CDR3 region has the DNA TGTGCCAGCAGCTTAGGGCTAGCGGCTGTCAATGAGCAGTTCTTC.